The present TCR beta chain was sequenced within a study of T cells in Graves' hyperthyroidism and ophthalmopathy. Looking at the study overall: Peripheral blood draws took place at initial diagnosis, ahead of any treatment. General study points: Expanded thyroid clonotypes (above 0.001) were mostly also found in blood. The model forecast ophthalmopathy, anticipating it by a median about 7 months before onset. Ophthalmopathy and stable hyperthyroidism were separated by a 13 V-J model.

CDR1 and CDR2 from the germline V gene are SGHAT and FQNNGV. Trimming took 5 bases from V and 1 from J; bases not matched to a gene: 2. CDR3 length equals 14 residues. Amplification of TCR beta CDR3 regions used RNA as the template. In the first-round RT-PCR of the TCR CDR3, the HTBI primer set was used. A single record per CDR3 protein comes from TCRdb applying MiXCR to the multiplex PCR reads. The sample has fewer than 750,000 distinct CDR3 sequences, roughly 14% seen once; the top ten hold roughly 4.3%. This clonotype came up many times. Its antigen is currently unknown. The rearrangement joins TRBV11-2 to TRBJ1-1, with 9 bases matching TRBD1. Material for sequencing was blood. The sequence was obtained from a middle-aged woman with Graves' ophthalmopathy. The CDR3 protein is CASSTGGPNTEAFF. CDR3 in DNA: TGTGCCAGCAGCACAGGGGGCCCGAACACTGAAGCTTTCTTT.